These T cell receptor beta chains were read from a single sample in a study of cytomegalovirus exposure and HLA in healthy donors. Method: immunoSEQ multiplex PCR; TCRdb's copy keeps in-frame clones and lacks some. The table for this sample gives some 120,000 clones. What was sequenced was PBMCs. These receptors were taken from a man in his forties in good health and CMV-seropositive. Both conserved end residues are trimmed from each CDR3.

CDR3aa: ASSMGQRETQY; v_gene: TRBV9; j_gene: TRBJ2-5
CDR3aa: ASTFRTGGIDEQF; v_gene: TRBV6-6; j_gene: TRBJ2-1
CDR3aa: ASSLGWTSGNTDTQY; v_gene: TRBV11-3; j_gene: TRBJ2-3
CDR3aa: ASSQEPTDSSGNTIY; v_gene: TRBV4-2; j_gene: TRBJ1-3
CDR3aa: ASSPGTGTYYGDGYT; v_gene: TRBV7-9; j_gene: TRBJ1-2
CDR3aa: ASAPRGLNYGYT; v_gene: TRBV27; j_gene: TRBJ1-2
CDR3aa: ASSIVPGGSYEQY; v_gene: TRBV19; j_gene: TRBJ2-7
CDR3aa: ASSYSTGVRGTQY; v_gene: TRBV6-5; j_gene: TRBJ2-3
CDR3aa: ASSLGPPRGSNQPQH; v_gene: TRBV7-9; j_gene: TRBJ1-5
CDR3aa: ASSTKTHSYEQY; v_gene: TRBV19; j_gene: TRBJ2-7